The 18 T cell receptor beta chains given below trace back to one sample, sequenced in a study of blood T cells in healthy people across ages. Alongside a J-beta primer mix, a sample-barcoded 5' primer served in a second PCR lasting about 7 to 12 cycles. One entry per CDR3 protein, called by TCRdb with MiXCR from the 5' RACE reads. The data contain roughly 1,500,000 distinct CDR3 sequences, 42% of them singletons. The material sequenced was blood. The receptors originated from a woman aged 18-29 years in good health.

This clonotype was detected a few times. The chain is built from TRBV6-5 and TRBJ1-1; the match to TRBD1 covers 8 bases. The CDR3 runs to 15 residues. Germline loops: CDR1 MNHEY, CDR2 SVGAGI. V shed 2 bases and J 8 bases; nucleotides not matched to a gene: 10. The CDR3 here is CASSYTGARGLEAFF. The CDR3 DNA follows: TGTGCCAGCAGTTACACAGGAGCCAGGGGGCTGGAAGCTTTCTTT.

This clonotype has a handful of counts. This sequence may be a read error, since a much larger clone differs from it by one base. This sequence joins TRBV20-1 and TRBJ2-7; perhaps TRBD2 as D (5 bases). Per germline, CDR1 DFQATT and CDR2 SNEGSKA (reference sequence). CDR3 length: 10 residues. Between the trimmed V and J ends, which lost 3 bases and 5 bases, there was a span of 5 bases. The CDR3 coding sequence is TGCAGTGCTAGTAGCGACGAGCAGTACTTC. Translation gives CSASSDEQYF.

This clonotype was detected only a few times. The chain couples TRBV3-1 to TRBJ2-2, with 8 bases identical to TRBD2. This CDR3 comprises 15 residues. The junction had 1 base not matched to a gene; V was cut back by 3 bases and J by 1 base. CDR1 is LGHDT, CDR2 YNNKEL, per germline (reference sequence). The CDR3 reads CASSQGLENTGELFF. CDR3 nucleotides: TGTGCCAGCAGCCAGGGACTAGAGAACACCGGGGAGCTGTTTTTT.

The gene calls are TRBV27 and TRBJ2-1; perhaps D is TRBD1 or TRBD2 (5 bases each). With 4 bases removed from V and 5 bases from J, the gap between germline ends came to 12 bases. This CDR3 comprises 14 residues. Germline CDR1 reads MNHEY; CDR2 reads SMNVEV (reference sequence). The CDR3 DNA is TGTGCCAGCAGTTCCACCCGGGGACACAATGAGCAGTTCTTC. It is translated as CASSSTRGHNEQFF.

The J gene is TRBJ1-4, the V gene TRBV7-9; D gene ambiguous. Trimming left V 0 bases short and J 8 bases short, with 10 bases between. The CDR3 is made up of 14 amino acids. Per the germline V gene, CDR1 is SEHNR and CDR2 is FQNEAQ (reference sequence). CDR3 sequence reads: CASSLAGLVEKLFF. CDR3 bases: TGTGCCAGCAGCTTAGCCGGGCTAGTGGAAAAACTGTTTTTT. Looking up the rest from reference TRBV7-9 and TRBJ1-4 gives the full variable domain: DTGVSQNPRHKITKRGQNVTFRCDPISEHNRLYWYRQTLGQGPEFLTYFQNEAQLEKSRLLSDRFSAERPKGSFSTLEIQRTEQGDSAMYLCASSLAGLVEKLFFGSGTQLSVL.

There are a few counts of this clonotype. The J gene is TRBJ1-1, the V gene TRBV6-5; D is possibly TRBD1 (5 bases). The germline V gene encodes CDR1 MNHEY and CDR2 SVGAGI. Trimming removed 6 bases from V and 6 bases from J, with 11 bases in between. The CDR3 spans 12 residues. CDR3 amino acids: CASRSQGSEAFF. The DNA for the CDR3 is TGTGCCAGCAGAAGCCAGGGTTCTGAAGCTTTCTTT.

The chain combines TRBV7-9 with TRBJ2-1; D ambiguous. Trimming took off 4 bases at V and 0 bases at J, with 16 bases between the two ends. Germline V CDR1 and CDR2: SEHNR, FQNEAQ (reference sequence). CDR3 length equals 17 residues. The CDR3 DNA follows: TGTGCCAGCAGCTCAAGCGACACCGCGAGCTCCTACAATGAGCAGTTCTTC. It encodes CASSSSDTASSYNEQFF.

The chain uses TRBV21-1 and TRBJ2-7; the table gives TRBD1 as D, unverified against the DNA. TRBV21-1 is a pseudogene segment. CDR3 length equals 15 residues. The CDR3 loop reads CASSPGGGDSYEQYF. CDR3 coding DNA: TGTGCCAGCAGCCCCGGGGGGGGGGACTCCTACGAGCAGTACTTC.

This sequence joins TRBV4-1 and TRBJ2-1; 8 positions match TRBD2. The CDR3 loop spans 16 amino acids. Germline CDR1 reads MGHRA; CDR2 reads YSYEKL. V shed 4 bases and J 5 bases; nucleotides not matched to a gene: 10. DNA for the CDR3: TGCGCCAGCAGCCTCCGGGGGGCGGGAGGCCACAATGAGCAGTTCTTC. Translating it yields CASSLRGAGGHNEQFF.

The rearrangement links TRBV20-1 to TRBJ2-7, with D maybe TRBD2 (5 bases). Germline lookup yields CDR1 DFQATT and CDR2 SNEGSKA (reference sequence). The ends were cut back, 6 bases at V and 3 bases at J, with 15 bases in the middle. CDR3 size: 13 residues. The CDR3 bases are TGCAGTGCGCCGGAGACTACCGACTACGAGCAGTACTTC. Protein product: CSAPETTDYEQYF.

DNA for the CDR3: TGTGCCAGCAGCTTAGTCGCAGGAACTAGCTACGAGCAGTACTTC. It is translated as CASSLVAGTSYEQYF. V is TRBV7-2 and J is TRBJ2-7; perhaps TRBD2 as D (5 bases). V lost 1 base and J 3 bases, leaving 13 bases between the germline ends. Germline assignment: CDR1 SGHTA and CDR2 FQGNSA. CDR3 size: 15 residues.

CDR3 in amino acids: CASTILPGGVLNNEQFF. The CDR3 DNA sequence: TGTGCCAGCACCATTCTGCCCGGCGGAGTACTTAACAATGAGCAGTTCTTC. The V call is TRBV6-2 or TRBV6-3, the J call TRBJ2-1; D not certain. V was pared by 7 bases and J by 5 bases, with 24 bases between. Germline V gene sequence: CDR1 MNHEY, CDR2 SVGEGT. This CDR3 is 17 amino acids long.

The chain uses TRBV3-1 and TRBJ2-1, with 7 bases identical to TRBD2. Germline V gene data show CDR1 as LGHDT and CDR2 as YNNKEL (reference sequence). J lost 7 bases, V lost 1 base, and 7 bases had no gene match. CDR3 length equals 15 residues. The DNA for the CDR3 is TGTGCCAGCAGCCAAGTCCAGCGGGACCGGAATGAGCAGTTCTTC. This encodes CASSQVQRDRNEQFF.

The chain recombines TRBV24-1 with TRBJ2-5; D might be TRBD1 (5 bases). The ends were cut back, 4 bases at V and 5 bases at J, with 13 bases in the middle. The CDR3 sequence is 14 residues long. Germline assignment: CDR1 KGHDR and CDR2 SFDVKD. The CDR3 reads CATSDHDSSETQYF. The CDR3 DNA reads as TGTGCCACCAGTGACCACGACAGTTCGGAGACCCAGTACTTC.

The rearrangement uses TRBV5-1 and TRBJ2-3, with D unresolved. V lost 4 bases and J 5 bases, leaving 11 bases between the germline ends. This CDR3 spans 13 amino acids. Germline CDR1 SGHRS, CDR2 YFSETQ. The CDR3 region has the DNA TGCGCCAGCAGCGTGGCCAGTGGAGATACGCAGTATTTT. This gives the protein CASSVASGDTQYF.

The chain uses TRBV7-3 and TRBJ2-1, with D perhaps TRBD1 (6 bases). The CDR3 length is 16 residues. Between the trimmed V and J ends, which lost 5 bases and 5 bases, there was a span of 19 bases. Germline CDR1 reads SGHTA; CDR2 reads FQGTGA. CDR3: CASSPGQGFQNNEQFF. The DNA of the CDR3 is TGTGCCAGCAGCCCCGGCCAGGGGTTCCAGAACAATGAGCAGTTCTTC.

The chain recombines TRBV30 with TRBJ2-7, with no clear D. Trimming pared 5 bases from V and 6 bases from J, leaving 11 bases between. The CDR3 is made up of 11 amino acids. Germline-derived CDR1 and CDR2 are GTSNPN and SVGIG (reference sequence). CDR3 protein: CAWGALSEQYF. The CDR3 region has the DNA TGTGCCTGGGGCGCATTATCCGAGCAGTACTTC.

The V and J genes are TRBV10-3 and TRBJ2-4; D possibly corresponds to TRBD2 (5 bases). The CDR3 is 14 residues long. Germline CDR1 and CDR2: ENHRY and SYGVKD. V was shortened by 2 bases and J by 6 bases, with 11 bases between the two germline ends. The CDR3 DNA sequence: TGTGCCATCAGTGAGGCGATGGACTCAAACATTCAGTACTTC. Encoded protein: CAISEAMDSNIQYF.